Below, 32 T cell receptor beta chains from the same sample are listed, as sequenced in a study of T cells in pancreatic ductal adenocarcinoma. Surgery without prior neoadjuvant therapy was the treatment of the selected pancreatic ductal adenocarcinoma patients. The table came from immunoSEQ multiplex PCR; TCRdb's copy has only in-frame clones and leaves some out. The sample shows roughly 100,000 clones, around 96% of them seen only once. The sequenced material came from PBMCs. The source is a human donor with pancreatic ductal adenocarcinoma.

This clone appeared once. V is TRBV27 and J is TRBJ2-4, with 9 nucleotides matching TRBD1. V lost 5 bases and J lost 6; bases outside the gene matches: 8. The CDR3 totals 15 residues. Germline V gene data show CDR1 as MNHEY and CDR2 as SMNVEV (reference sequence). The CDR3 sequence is CASSQGQGRLNIQYF. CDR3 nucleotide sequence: TGTGCCAGCAGTCAAGGACAGGGGAGGTTAAACATTCAGTACTTC.

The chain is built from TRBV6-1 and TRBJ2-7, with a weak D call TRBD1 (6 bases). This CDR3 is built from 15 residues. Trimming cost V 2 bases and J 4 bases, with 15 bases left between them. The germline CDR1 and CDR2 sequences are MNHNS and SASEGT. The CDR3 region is CASSEIRTGSYEQYF. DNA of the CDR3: TGTGCCAGCAGTGAAATTCGAACAGGGTCTTACGAGCAGTACTTC.

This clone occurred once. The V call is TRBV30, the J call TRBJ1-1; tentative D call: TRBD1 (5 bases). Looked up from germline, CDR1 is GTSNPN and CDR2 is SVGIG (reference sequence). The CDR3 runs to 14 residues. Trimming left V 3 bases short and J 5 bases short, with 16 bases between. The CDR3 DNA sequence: TGTGCCTGGAGGGGATGGGGGGTCGGAACTGAAGCTTTCTTT. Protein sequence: CAWRGWGVGTEAFF.

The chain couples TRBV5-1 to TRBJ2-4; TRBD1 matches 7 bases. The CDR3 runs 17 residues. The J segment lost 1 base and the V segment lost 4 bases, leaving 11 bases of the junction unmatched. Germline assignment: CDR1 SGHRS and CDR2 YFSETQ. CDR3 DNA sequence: TGCGCCAGCAGCCACCACGACAGGGCCGGGGCCAAAAACATTCAGTACTTC. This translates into CASSHHDRAGAKNIQYF.

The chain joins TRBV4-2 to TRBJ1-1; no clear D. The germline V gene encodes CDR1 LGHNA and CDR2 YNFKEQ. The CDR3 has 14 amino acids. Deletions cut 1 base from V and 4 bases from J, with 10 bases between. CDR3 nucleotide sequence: TGTGCCAGCAGCCAAGTGAGGGCGTCCACTGAAGCTTTCTTT. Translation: CASSQVRASTEAFF.

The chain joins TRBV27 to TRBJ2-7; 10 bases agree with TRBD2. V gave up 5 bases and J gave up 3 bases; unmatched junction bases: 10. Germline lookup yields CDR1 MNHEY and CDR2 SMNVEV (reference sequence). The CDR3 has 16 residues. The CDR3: CASSPTPGTSVYEQYF. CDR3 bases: TGTGCCAGCAGTCCCACTCCCGGGACTAGCGTCTACGAGCAGTACTTC.

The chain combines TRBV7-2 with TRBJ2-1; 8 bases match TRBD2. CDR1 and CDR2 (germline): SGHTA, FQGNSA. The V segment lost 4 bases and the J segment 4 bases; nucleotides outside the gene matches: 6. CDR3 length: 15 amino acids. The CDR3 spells CASSSAGARYNEQFF. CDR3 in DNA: TGTGCCAGCAGCTCAGCGGGAGCAAGGTACAATGAGCAGTTCTTC.

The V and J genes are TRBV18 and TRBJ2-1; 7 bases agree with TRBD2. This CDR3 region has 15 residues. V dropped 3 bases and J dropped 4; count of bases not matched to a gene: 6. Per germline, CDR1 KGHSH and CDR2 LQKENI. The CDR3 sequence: CASSPSRTSYNEQFF. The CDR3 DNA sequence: TGTGCCAGCTCACCCTCTCGGACTAGTTACAATGAGCAGTTCTTC.

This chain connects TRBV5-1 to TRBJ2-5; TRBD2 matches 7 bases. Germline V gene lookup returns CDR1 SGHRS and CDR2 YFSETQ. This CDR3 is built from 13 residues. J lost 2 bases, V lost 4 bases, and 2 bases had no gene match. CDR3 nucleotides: TGCGCCAGCAGCGTGGGACTACAAGAGACCCAGTACTTC. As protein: CASSVGLQETQYF.

This chain's CDR3 is CASSRAGVTNEKLFF. The DNA of the CDR3 is TGTGCCAGCTCACGGGCAGGCGTGACTAATGAAAAACTGTTTTTT. The chain has TRBV18 and TRBJ1-4; D gene unclear. The CDR3 loop spans 15 amino acids. From germline, CDR1 is KGHSH and CDR2 LQKENI. The germline V and J ends were trimmed by 4 bases and 2 bases, with 11 bases remaining between them. Together with reference TRBV18 and TRBJ1-4, the CDR3 gives the full variable domain: NAGVMQNPRHLVRRRGQEARLRCSPMKGHSHVYWYRQLPEEGLKFMVYLQKENIIDESGMPKERFSAEFPKEGPSILRIQQVVRGDSAAYFCASSRAGVTNEKLFFGSGTQLSVL.

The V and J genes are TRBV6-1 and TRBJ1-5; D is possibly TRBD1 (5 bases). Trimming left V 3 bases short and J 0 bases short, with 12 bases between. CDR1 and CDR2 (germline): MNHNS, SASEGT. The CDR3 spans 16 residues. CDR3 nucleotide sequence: TGTGCCAGCAGTGAGATCGGGGGATATAGCAATCAGCCCCAGCATTTT. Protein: CASSEIGGYSNQPQHF.

This CDR3 reads CASSGGSSNTEAFF. CDR3 nucleotide sequence: TGTGCCAGCAGCGGTGGGAGTTCTAACACTGAAGCTTTCTTT. This chain joins TRBV28 and TRBJ1-1; D is uncertain. V lost 6 bases and J lost 2, with 13 bases in between. CDR1 and CDR2 from the germline V gene are MDHEN and SYDVKM. This CDR3 spans 14 amino acids. Full variable domain (remainder filled in from reference TRBV28 and TRBJ1-1): DVKVTQSSRYLVKRTGEKVFLECVQDMDHENMFWYRQDPGLGLRLIYFSYDVKMKEKGDIPEGYSVSREKKERFSLILESASTNQTSMYLCASSGGSSNTEAFFGQGTRLTVV.

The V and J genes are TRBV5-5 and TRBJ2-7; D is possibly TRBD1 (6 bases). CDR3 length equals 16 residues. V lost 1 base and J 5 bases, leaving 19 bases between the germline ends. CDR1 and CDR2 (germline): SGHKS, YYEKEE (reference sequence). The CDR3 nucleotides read TGTGCCAGCAGCTTGCGTACAGGGATCCTTAGGAACGAGCAGTACTTC. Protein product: CASSLRTGILRNEQYF. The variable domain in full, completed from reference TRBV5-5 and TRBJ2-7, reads DAGVTQSPTHLIKTRGQQVTLRCSPISGHKSVSWYQQVLGQGPQFIFQYYEKEERGRGNFPDRFSARQFPNYSSELNVNALLLGDSALYLCASSLRTGILRNEQYFGPGTRLTVT.

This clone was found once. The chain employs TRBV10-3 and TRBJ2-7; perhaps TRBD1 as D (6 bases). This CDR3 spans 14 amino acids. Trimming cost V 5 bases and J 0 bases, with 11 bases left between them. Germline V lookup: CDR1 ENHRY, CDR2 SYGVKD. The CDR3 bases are TGTGCCATCAGTCGGGACACGAGCTCCTACGAGCAGTACTTC. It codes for CAISRDTSSYEQYF.

The CDR3 nucleotides are TGCGCCAGCAGCCAAGAGGAGACAGGGGACTACGAGCAGTACTTC. Protein product: CASSQEETGDYEQYF. J is TRBJ2-7 and V is TRBV4-3; 8 nucleotides match TRBD1. Looked up from germline, CDR1 is LGHNA and CDR2 is YSLEER. The CDR3 runs to 15 residues. The ends lost 0 bases at V and 3 bases at J; junction bases unmatched: 4.

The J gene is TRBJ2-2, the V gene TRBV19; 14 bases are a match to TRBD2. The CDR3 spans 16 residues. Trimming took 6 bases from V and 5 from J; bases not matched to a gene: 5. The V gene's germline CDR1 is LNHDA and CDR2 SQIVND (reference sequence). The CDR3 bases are TGTGCCAGTAGAGGGGGGACTAGCGGGAGTACCGGGGAGCTGTTTTTT. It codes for CASRGGTSGSTGELFF.

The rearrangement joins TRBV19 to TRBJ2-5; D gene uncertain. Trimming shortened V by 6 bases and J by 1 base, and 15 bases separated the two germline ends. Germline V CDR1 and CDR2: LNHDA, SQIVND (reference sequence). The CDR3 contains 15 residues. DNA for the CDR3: TGTGCCAGTAGCACGACTGCGGCGTTCCAAGAGACCCAGTACTTC. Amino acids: CASSTTAAFQETQYF.

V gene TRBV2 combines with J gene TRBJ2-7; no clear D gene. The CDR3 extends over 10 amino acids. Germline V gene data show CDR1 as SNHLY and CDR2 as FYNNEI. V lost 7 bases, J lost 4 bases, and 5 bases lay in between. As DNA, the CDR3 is TGTGCCAGCAACGGGTACGAGCAGTACTTC. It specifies CASNGYEQYF. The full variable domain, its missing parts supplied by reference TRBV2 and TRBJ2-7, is EPEVTQTPSHQVTQMGQEVILRCVPISNHLYFYWYRQILGQKVEFLVSFYNNEISEKSEIFDDQFSVERPDGSNFTLKIRSTKLEDSAMYFCASNGYEQYFGPGTRLTVT.

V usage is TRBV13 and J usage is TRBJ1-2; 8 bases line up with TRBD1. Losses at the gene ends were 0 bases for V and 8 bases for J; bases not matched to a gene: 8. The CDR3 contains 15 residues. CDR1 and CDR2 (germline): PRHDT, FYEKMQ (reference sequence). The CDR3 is CASSLGRTGWSGYTF. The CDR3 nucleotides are TGTGCCAGCAGCTTAGGTAGGACAGGGTGGTCCGGCTACACCTTC.

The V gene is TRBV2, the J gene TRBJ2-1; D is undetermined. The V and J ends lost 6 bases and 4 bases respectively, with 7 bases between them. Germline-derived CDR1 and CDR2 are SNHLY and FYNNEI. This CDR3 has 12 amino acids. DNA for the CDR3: TGTGCCAGCAGGAGAGAGTACAATGAGCAGTTCTTC. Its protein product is CASRREYNEQFF.

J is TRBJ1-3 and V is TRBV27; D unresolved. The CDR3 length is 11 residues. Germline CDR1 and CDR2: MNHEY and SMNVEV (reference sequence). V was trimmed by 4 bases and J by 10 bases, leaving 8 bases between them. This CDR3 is CASSSAGTIYF. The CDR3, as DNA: TGTGCCAGCAGTTCGGCGGGTACCATATATTTT.

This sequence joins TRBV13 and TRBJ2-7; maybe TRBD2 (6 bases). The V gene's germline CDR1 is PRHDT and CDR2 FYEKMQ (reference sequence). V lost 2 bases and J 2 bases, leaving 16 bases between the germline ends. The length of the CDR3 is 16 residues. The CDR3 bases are TGTGCCAGCAGCTTAAGGGGTGCGGGAACCCCCTACGAGCAGTACTTC. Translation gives CASSLRGAGTPYEQYF.

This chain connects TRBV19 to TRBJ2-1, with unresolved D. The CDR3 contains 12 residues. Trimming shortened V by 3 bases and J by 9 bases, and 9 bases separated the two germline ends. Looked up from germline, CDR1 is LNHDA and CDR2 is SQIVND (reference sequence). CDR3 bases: TGTGCCAGTAGTATTATACGCAGTGAGCAGTTCTTC. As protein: CASSIIRSEQFF.

The CDR3 region is CASSYGGAGETQYF. For the CDR3, the DNA is TGTGCCAGCAGTTACGGGGGGGCGGGGGAGACCCAGTACTTC. This chain uses TRBV6-6 with TRBJ2-5; a possible D gene is TRBD2 (7 bases). The CDR3 consists of 14 residues. The V end lost 2 bases, the J end lost 5 bases, and 12 bases lay between the germline ends. Looked up from germline, CDR1 is MNHNY and CDR2 is SVGAGI (reference sequence).

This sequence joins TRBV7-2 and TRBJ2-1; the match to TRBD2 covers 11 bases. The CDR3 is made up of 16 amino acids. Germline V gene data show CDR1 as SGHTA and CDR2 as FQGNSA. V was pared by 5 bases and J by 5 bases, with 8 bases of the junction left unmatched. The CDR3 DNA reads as TGTGCCAGCAGCACGGCCGGGACTAGCGGTAACAATGAGCAGTTCTTC. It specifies CASSTAGTSGNNEQFF.

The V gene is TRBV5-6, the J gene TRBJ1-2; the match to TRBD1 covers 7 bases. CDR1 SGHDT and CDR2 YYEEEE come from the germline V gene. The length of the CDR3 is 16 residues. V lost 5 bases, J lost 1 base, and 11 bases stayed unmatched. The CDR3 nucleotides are TGTGCCAGCAGACCTACGGGACAGAGATTTAACTATGGCTACACCTTC. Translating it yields CASRPTGQRFNYGYTF. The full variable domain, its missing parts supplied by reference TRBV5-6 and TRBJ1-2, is DAGVTQSPTHLIKTRGQQVTLRCSPKSGHDTVSWYQQALGQGPQFIFQYYEEEERQRGNFPDRFSGHQFPNYSSELNVNALLLGDSALYLCASRPTGQRFNYGYTFGSGTRLTVV.

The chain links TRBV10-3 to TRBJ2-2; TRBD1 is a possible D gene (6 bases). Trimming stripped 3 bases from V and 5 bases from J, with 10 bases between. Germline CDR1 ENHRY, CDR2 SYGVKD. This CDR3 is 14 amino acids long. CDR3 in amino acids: CAISEETGTGELFF. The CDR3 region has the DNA TGTGCCATCAGTGAAGAAACAGGGACCGGGGAGCTGTTTTTT.

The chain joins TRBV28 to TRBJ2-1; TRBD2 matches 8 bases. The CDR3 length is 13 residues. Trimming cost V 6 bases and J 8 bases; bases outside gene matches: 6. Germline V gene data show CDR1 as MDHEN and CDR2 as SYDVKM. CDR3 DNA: TGTGCCAGCAGGGACGGGGGGGGTGATGAGCAGTTCTTC. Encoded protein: CASRDGGGDEQFF.

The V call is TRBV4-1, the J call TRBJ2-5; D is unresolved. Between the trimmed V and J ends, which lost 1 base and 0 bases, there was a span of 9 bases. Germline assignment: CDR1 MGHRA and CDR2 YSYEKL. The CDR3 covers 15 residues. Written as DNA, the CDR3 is TGCGCCAGCAGCCAAGGAGCAATATACCAAGAGACCCAGTACTTC. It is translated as CASSQGAIYQETQYF.

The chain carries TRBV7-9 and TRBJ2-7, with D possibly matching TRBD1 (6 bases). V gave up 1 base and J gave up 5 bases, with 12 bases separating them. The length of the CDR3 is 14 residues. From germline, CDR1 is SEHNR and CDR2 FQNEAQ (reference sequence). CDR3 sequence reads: CASSLGRAGDEQYF. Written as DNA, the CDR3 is TGTGCCAGCAGCTTAGGTAGGGCAGGGGACGAGCAGTACTTC.

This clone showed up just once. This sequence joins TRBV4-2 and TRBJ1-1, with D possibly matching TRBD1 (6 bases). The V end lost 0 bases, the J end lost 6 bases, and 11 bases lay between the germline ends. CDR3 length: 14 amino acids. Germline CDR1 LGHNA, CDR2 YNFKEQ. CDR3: CASSQETGHAEAFF. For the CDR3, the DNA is TGTGCCAGCAGCCAAGAGACGGGACATGCTGAAGCTTTCTTT.

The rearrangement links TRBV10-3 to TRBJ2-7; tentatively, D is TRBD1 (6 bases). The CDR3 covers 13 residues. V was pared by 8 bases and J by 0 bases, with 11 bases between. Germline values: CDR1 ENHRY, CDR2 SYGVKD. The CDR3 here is CAIEQGDSYEQYF. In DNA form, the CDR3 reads TGTGCCATCGAACAGGGAGACTCCTACGAGCAGTACTTC.